This T cell receptor beta chain was captured by sequencing in a study of shared clonotypes between healthy human individuals. Findings of the study overall: Enrolling few donors narrowed the genetic and exposure-history diversity that was represented.

This CDR3 contains 14 residues. The ends were cut back, 4 bases at V and 2 bases at J, with 9 bases in the middle. Per the germline V gene, CDR1 is SGHAT and CDR2 is FQNNGV. A remark on this clone: Its cognate antigen is unknown.

Unsorted samples drew genomic DNA from about 90 million PBMCs. Deep was the level at which the assay was run. For unsorted PBMC, around 300 ng DNA per replicate equaled approximately 30,000 T cell genomes. Profiling relied on immunoSEQ multiplex PCR, and the TCRdb table lists in-frame clones only, not all of them. The sample lists some 530,000 clones; about 85% were seen once. Sequences were obtained from PBMCs. The chain employs TRBV11-2 and TRBJ2-1, with D possibly matching TRBD1 (5 bases). The origin of this receptor is a middle-aged woman in good health. Some clones in this sample may be carry-over from other donors' samples. CDR3 DNA sequence: TGTGCCAGCAGCTCCAAGGGGCCCTACAATGAGCAGTTCTTC. Its translation is CASSSKGPYNEQFF. The full variable domain, rest sourced from reference TRBV11-2 and TRBJ2-1, is EAGVAQSPRYKIIEKRQSVAFWCNPISGHATLYWYQQILGQGPKLLIQFQNNGVVDDSQLPKDRFSAERLKGVDSTLKIQPAKLEDSAVYLCASSSKGPYNEQFFGPGTRLTVL.